Listed here is a single T cell receptor (beta chain). Its antigen is undetermined. Authors of the study amplified TCR beta CDR3 regions from RNA transcripts. TCR CDR3 regions were first amplified by RT-PCR with HTBI primers. TCRdb independently ran MiXCR on the multiplex PCR reads; one entry per CDR3 protein. Here the sample spans hundreds of thousands of distinct CDR3 sequences, around a third being singletons. The data derive from a study of T cells in Graves' hyperthyroidism and ophthalmopathy. Overall study results and limits: Ophthalmopathy and stable hyperthyroidism were separated by a 13 V-J model.

This CDR3 comprises 16 residues. Germline values: CDR1 SGDLS, CDR2 YYNGEE. Unmatched junction bases numbered 13, after V lost 4 bases and J lost 6 bases. The chain combines TRBV9 with TRBJ1-5; TRBD1 aligns across 7 bases. Sequencing was carried out using blood. The origin of this receptor is a middle-aged woman with Graves' hyperthyroidism. The CDR3 DNA reads TGTGCCAGCAGCCCCTTACAGGGGCCCCGGGGTCAGCCCCAGCATTTT. This translates into CASSPLQGPRGQPQHF.